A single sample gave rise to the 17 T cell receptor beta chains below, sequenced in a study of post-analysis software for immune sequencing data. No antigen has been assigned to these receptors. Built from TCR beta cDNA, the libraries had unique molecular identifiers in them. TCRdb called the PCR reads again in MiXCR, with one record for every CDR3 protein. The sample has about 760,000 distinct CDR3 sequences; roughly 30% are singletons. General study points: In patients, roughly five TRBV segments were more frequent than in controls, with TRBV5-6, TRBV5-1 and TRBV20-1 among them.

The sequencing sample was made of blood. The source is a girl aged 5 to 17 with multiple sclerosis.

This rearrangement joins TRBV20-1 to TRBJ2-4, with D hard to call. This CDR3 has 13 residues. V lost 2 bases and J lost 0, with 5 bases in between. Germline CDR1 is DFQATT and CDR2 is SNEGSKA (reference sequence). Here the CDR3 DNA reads TGCAGTGCTAGAATCTCAGCCAAAAACATTCAGTACTTC. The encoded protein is CSARISAKNIQYF.

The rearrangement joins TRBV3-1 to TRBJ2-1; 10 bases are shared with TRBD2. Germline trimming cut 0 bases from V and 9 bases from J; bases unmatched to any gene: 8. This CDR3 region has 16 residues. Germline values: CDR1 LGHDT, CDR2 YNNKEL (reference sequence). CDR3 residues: CASSQEPAGGPGEQFF. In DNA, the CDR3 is TGTGCCAGCAGCCAAGAGCCAGCGGGAGGGCCGGGTGAGCAGTTCTTC.

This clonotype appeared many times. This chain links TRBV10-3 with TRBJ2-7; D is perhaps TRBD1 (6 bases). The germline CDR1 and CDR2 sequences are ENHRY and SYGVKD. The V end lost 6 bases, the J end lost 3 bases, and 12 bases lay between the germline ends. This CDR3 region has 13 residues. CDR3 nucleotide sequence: TGTGCCATCAGGCCGGACAGAAGCTACGAGCAGTACTTC. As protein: CAIRPDRSYEQYF.

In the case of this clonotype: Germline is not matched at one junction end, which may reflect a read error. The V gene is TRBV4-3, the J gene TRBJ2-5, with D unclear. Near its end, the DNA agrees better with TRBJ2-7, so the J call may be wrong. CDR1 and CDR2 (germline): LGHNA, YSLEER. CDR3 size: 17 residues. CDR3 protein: CACSQDAETGGSYEQYF. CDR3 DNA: TGCGCCTGCAGCCAAGATGCGGAGACTGGCGGCTCCTACGAGCAGTACTTC.

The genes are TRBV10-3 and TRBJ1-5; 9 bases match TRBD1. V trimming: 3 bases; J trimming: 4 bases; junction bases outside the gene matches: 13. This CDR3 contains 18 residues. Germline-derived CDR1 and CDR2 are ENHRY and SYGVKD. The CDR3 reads CAISELQGAVVGNQPQHF. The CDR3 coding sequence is TGTGCCATCAGTGAATTACAGGGGGCGGTTGTTGGGAATCAGCCCCAGCATTTT.

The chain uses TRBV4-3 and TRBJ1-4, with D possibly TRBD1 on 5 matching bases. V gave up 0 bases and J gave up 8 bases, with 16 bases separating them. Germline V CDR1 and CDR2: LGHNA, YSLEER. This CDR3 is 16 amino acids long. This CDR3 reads CASSQESRQGGEKLFF. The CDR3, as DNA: TGCGCCAGCAGCCAAGAATCTAGGCAGGGAGGGGAAAAACTGTTTTTT.

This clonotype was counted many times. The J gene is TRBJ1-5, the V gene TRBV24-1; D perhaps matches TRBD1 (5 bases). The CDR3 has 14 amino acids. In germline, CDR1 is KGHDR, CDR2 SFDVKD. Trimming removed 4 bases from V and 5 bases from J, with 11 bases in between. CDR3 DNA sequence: TGTGCCACCAGTGACAGGGCTTCTTATCAGCCCCAGCATTTT. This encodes CATSDRASYQPQHF.

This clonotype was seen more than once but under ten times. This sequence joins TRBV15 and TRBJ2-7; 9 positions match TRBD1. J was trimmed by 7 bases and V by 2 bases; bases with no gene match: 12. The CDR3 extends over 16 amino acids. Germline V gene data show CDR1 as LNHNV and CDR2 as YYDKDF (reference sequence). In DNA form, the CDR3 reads TGTGCCACCAGCAGAACCAAGGGACAGGGATTAAATGAGCAGTACTTC. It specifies CATSRTKGQGLNEQYF.

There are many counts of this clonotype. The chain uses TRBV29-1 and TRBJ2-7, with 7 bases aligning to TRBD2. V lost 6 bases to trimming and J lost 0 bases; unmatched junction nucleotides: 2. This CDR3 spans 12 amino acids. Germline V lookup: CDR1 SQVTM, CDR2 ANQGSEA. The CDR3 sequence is CSVAGVSYEQYF. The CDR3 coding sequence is TGCAGCGTCGCGGGGGTCTCCTACGAGCAGTACTTC.

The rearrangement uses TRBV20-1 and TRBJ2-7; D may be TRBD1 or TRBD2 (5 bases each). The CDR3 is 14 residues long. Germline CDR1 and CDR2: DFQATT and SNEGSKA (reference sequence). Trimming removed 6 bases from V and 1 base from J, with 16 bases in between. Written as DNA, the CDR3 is TGCAGTGCGACCGGGACGGATAGTTCCTACGAGCAGTACTTC. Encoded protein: CSATGTDSSYEQYF.

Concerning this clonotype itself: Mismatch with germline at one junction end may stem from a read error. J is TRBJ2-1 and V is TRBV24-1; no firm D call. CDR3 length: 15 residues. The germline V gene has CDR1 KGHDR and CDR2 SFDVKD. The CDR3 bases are TGTGCCACCAGTGACCCGGTTGGCGGCTACAATGAGCACTTCTTC. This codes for CATSDPVGGYNEHFF.

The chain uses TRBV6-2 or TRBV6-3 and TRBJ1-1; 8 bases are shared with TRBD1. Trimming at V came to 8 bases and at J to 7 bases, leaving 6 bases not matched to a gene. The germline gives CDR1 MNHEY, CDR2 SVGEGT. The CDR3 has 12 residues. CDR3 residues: CASRLDRGEAFF. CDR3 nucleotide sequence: TGTGCCAGCCGACTAGACAGGGGTGAAGCTTTCTTT.

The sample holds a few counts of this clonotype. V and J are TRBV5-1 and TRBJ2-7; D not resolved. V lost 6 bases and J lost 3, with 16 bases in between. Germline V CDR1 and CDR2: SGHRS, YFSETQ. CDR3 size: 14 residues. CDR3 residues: CASKPHLRDYEQYF. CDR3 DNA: TGCGCCAGCAAGCCCCATCTTCGAGACTACGAGCAGTACTTC.

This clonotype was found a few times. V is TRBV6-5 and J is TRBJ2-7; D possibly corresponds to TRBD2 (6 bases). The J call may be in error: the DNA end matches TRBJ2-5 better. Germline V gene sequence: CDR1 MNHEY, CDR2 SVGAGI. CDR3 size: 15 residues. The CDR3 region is CASSSGRGGGETQYF. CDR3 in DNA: TGTGCCAGCAGCAGTGGACGGGGAGGAGGGGAGACCCAGTACTTC.

The CDR3 protein is CASSNALSNQPQHF. The DNA of the CDR3 is TGTGCCAGCAGCAACGCGCTCAGCAATCAGCCCCAGCATTTT. The rearrangement joins TRBV12-3 or TRBV12-4 to TRBJ1-5; D is unclear. Trimming pared 6 bases from V and 1 base from J, leaving 10 bases between. The CDR3 is 14 amino acids.

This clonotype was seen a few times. CDR3 in DNA: TGTGCCAGCAGCCGAGTCCAGGGGCTACCCTCCTACGAGCAGTACTTC. It specifies CASSRVQGLPSYEQYF. The chain joins TRBV14 to TRBJ2-7, with a weak D call TRBD1 (6 bases). Trimming shortened V by 4 bases and J by 0 bases, and 16 bases separated the two germline ends. The CDR3 spans 16 residues. Germline V lookup: CDR1 SGHDN, CDR2 FVKESK. Full variable domain (outside the CDR3, taken from reference TRBV14 and TRBJ2-7): EAGVTQFPSHSVIEKGQTVTLRCDPISGHDNLYWYRRVMGKEIKFLLHFVKESKQDESGMPNNRFLAERTGGTYSTLKVQPAELEDSGVYFCASSRVQGLPSYEQYFGPGTRLTVT.

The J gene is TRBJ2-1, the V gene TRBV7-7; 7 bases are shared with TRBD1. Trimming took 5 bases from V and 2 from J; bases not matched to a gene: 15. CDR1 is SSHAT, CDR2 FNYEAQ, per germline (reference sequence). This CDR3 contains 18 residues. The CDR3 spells CASSPQTAGTVAYNEQFF. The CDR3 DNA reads TGTGCCAGCAGCCCCCAAACCGCCGGGACAGTAGCCTACAATGAGCAGTTCTTC.